A selection of T cell receptor beta chains follows, all from one sample in a study of T cells in Graves' hyperthyroidism and ophthalmopathy. One entry per CDR3 protein, called by TCRdb with MiXCR from the multiplex PCR reads. The table lists about 840,000 distinct CDR3 sequences, roughly 37% of them singletons, with 8.9% in the top ten. Sequences were obtained from blood. These receptors all come from a man between 18 and 29 years old with Graves' hyperthyroidism. CDR3s leave out the opening cysteine and the closing phenylalanine or tryptophan. Clone size is stated in some rows and not others, as once, few, many or a class when expanded.

J gene | clone size | V gene | CDR3 protein
TRBJ1-3 | NA | TRBV12-3/TRBV12-4 | ASSFKGLPPGNTIY
TRBJ2-5 | NA | TRBV2 | ASLNEQGAGETQY
TRBJ1-1 | NA | TRBV19 | ASSRWPAGGKTEAF
TRBJ2-7 | NA | TRBV7-2 | ASSRAIGRETYEQY
TRBJ2-5 | many | TRBV7-2 | ASSLQGLAGDQTQY
TRBJ1-1 | many | TRBV7-9 | ASTGQGVPEAF
TRBJ2-7 | NA | TRBV11-2 | ASSLGLEGSYEQY
TRBJ1-1 | few | TRBV6-5 | ANGTEAF
TRBJ1-2 | NA | TRBV5-1 | ASSLEGADYGYT
TRBJ2-6 | NA | TRBV9 | ASSVRQGRTASGANVLT
TRBJ2-2 | few | TRBV7-9 | ASSSRLAGRDTGELF
TRBJ1-2 | NA | TRBV3-1 | ASSQGIEQGRYT